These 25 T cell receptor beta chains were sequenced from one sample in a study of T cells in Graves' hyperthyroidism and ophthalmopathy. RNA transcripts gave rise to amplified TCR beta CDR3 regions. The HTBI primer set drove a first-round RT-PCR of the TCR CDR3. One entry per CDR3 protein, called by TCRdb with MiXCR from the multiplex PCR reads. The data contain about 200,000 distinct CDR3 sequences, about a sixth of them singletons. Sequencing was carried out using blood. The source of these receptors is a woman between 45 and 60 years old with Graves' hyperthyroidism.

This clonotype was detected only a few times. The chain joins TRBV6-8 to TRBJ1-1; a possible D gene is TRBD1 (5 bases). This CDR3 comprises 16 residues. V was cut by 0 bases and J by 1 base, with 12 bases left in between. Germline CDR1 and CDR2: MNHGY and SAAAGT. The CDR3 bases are TGTGCCAGCAGTTACTCCCGGGACCTGCGGAACACTGAAGCTTTCTTT. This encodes CASSYSRDLRNTEAFF.

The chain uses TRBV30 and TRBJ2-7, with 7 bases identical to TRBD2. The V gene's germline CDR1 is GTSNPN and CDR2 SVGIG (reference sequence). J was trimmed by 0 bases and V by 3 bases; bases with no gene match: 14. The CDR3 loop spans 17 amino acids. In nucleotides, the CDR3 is TGTGCCTGGAGCGCGGGGGACCTCAAGATTAGCTCCTACGAGCAGTACTTC. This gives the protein CAWSAGDLKISSYEQYF.

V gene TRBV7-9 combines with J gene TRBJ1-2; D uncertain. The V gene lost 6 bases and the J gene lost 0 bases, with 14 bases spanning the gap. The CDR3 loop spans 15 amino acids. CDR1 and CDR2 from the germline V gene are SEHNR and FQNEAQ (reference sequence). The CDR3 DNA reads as TGTGCCAGCAGACCCGACGTACTAGCTAACTATGGCTACACCTTC. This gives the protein CASRPDVLANYGYTF.

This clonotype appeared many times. CDR3 sequence reads: CAWRPTGTYQPQHF. The CDR3 DNA reads TGTGCCTGGAGACCCACCGGGACCTATCAGCCCCAGCATTTT. The chain carries TRBV30 and TRBJ1-5; D may be TRBD1 (5 bases). Germline V CDR1 and CDR2: GTSNPN, SVGIG (reference sequence). This CDR3 has 14 residues. V was trimmed by 3 bases and J by 5 bases, leaving 14 bases between them.

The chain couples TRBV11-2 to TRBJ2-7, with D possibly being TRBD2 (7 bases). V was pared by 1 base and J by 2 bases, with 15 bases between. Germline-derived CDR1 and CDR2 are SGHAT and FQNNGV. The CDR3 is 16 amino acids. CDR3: CASSLAPGGLTYEQYF. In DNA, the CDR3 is TGTGCCAGCAGCTTAGCGCCGGGGGGCCTCACCTACGAGCAGTACTTC.

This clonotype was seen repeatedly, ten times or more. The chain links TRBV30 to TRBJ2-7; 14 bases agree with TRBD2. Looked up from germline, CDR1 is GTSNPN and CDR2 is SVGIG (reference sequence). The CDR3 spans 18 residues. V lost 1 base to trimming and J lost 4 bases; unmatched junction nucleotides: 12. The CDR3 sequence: CAWSGGLAGVGVRYEQYF. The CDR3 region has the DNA TGTGCCTGGAGTGGGGGACTAGCGGGAGTTGGAGTGAGGTACGAGCAGTACTTC.

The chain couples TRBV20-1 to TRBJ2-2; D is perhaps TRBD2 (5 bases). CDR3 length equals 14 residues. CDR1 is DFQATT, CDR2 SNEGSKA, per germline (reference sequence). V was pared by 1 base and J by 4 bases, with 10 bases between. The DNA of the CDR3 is TGCAGTGCTAGAGGGGGAGATTCCACCGGGGAGCTGTTTTTT. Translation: CSARGGDSTGELFF.

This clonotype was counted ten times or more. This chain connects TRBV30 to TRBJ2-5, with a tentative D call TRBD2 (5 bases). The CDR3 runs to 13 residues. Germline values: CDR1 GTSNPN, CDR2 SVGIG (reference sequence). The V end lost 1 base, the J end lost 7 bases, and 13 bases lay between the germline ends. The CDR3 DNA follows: TGTGCCTGGAGTGGCGGGTCCCGCGCGACCCAGTACTTC. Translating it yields CAWSGGSRATQYF.

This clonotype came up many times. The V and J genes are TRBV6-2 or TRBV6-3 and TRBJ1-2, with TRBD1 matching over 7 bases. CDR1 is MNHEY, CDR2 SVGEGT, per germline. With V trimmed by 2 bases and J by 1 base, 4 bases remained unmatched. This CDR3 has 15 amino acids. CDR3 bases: TGTGCCAGCAGTTACGACAGGGCTGGTAACTATGGCTACACCTTC. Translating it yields CASSYDRAGNYGYTF.

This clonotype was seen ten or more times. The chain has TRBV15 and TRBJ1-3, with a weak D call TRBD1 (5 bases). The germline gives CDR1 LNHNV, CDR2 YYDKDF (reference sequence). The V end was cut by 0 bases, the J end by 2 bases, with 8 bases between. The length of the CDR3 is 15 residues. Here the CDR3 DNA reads TGTGCCACCAGCAGAGATGGGGCTCCTGGAAACACCATATATTTT. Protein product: CATSRDGAPGNTIYF. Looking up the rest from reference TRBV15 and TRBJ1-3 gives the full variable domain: DAMVIQNPRYQVTQFGKPVTLSCSQTLNHNVMYWYQQKSSQAPKLLFHYYDKDFNNEADTPDNFQSRRPNTSFCFLDIRSPGLGDTAMYLCATSRDGAPGNTIYFGEGSWLTVV.

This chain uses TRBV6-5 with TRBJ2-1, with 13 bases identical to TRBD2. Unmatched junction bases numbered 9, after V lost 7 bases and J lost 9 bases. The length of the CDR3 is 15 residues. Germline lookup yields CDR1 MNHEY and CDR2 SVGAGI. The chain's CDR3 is CASTLLAGGPGEQFF. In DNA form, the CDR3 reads TGTGCCAGCACCTTACTAGCGGGAGGGCCCGGTGAGCAGTTCTTC.

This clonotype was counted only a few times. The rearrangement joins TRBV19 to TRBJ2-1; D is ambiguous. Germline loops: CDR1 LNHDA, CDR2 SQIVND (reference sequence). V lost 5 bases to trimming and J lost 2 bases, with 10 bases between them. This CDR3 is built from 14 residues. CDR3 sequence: CASSGVGTYNEQFF. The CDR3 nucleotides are TGTGCCAGTAGTGGGGTAGGGACCTACAATGAGCAGTTCTTC.

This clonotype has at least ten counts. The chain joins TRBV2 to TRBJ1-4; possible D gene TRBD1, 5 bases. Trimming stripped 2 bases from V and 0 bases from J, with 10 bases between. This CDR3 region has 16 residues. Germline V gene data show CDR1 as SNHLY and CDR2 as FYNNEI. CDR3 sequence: CASSEIDSATNEKLFF. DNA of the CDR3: TGTGCCAGCAGTGAAATTGACAGCGCAACTAATGAAAAACTGTTTTTT. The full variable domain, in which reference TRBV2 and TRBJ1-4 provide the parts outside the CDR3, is EPEVTQTPSHQVTQMGQEVILRCVPISNHLYFYWYRQILGQKVEFLVSFYNNEISEKSEIFDDQFSVERPDGSNFTLKIRSTKLEDSAMYFCASSEIDSATNEKLFFGSGTQLSVL.

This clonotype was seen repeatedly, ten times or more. The CDR3 is CASSQDAVTYNEQFF. CDR3 sequence (DNA): TGCGCCAGCAGCCAAGATGCGGTGACCTACAATGAGCAGTTCTTC. The chain uses TRBV4-1 and TRBJ2-1; D is uncertain. Trimming shortened V by 0 bases and J by 2 bases, and 8 bases separated the two germline ends. The CDR3 contains 15 residues. CDR1 and CDR2 from the germline V gene are MGHRA and YSYEKL.

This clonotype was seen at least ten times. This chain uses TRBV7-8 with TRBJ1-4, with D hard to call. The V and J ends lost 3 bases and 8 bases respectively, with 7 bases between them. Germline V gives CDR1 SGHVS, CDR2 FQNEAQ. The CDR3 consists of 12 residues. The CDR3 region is CASSFGSEKLFF. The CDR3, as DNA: TGTGCCAGCAGCTTTGGTTCGGAAAAACTGTTTTTT.

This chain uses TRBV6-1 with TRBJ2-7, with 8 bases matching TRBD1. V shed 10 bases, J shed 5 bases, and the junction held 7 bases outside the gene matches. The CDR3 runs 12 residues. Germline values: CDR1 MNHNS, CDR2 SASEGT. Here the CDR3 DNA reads TGTGCCACCAGGACAGGGTTAAACGAGCAGTACTTC. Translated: CATRTGLNEQYF.

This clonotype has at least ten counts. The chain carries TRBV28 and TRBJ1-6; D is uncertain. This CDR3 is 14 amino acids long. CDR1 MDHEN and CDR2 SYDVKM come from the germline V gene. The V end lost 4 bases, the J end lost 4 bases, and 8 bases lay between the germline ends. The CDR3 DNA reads TGTGCCAGCAGTTCTCAGCTTTATAATTCACCCCTCCACTTT. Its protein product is CASSSQLYNSPLHF.

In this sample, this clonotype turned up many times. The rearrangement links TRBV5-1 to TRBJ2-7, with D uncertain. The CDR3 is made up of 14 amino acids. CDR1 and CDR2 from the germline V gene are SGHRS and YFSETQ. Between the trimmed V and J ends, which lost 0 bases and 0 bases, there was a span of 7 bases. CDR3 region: CASSLDSSSYEQYF. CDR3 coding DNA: TGCGCCAGCAGCTTGGATAGTAGCTCCTACGAGCAGTACTTC.

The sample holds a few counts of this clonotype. CDR3 residues: CATSDFNRLGPQHF. CDR3 in DNA: TGTGCCACCAGTGATTTTAACCGGCTCGGGCCCCAGCATTTT. V is TRBV24-1 and J is TRBJ1-5; D is undetermined. V shed 1 base and J shed 9 bases, with 12 bases lying between them. Germline V gene data show CDR1 as KGHDR and CDR2 as SFDVKD. The CDR3 covers 14 residues.

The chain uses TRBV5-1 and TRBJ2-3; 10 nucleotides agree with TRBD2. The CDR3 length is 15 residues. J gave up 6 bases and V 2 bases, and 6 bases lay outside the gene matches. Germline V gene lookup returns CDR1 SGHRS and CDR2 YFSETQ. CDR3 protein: CASSFLAGEDDTQYF. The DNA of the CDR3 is TGCGCCAGCAGCTTCCTAGCGGGAGAGGACGATACGCAGTATTTT.

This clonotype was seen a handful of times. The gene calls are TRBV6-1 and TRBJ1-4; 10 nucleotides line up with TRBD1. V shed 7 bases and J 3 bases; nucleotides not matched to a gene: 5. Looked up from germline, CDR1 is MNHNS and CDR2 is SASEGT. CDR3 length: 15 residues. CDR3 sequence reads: CASIRQGAPNEKLFF. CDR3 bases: TGTGCCAGCATTCGACAGGGGGCACCTAATGAAAAACTGTTTTTT.

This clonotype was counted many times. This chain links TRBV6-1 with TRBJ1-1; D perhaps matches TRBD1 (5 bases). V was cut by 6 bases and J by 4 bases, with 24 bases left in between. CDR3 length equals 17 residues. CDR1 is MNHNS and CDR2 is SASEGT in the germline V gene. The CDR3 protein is CASSLLAAGALGTEAFF. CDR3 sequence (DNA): TGTGCCAGCAGCCTACTCGCGGCTGGGGCGTTGGGCACTGAAGCTTTCTTT.

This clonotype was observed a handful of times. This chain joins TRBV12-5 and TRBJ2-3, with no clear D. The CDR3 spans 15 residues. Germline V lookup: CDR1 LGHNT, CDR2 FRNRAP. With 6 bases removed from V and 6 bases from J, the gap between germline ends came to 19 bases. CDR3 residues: CASGPDRTSADTQYF. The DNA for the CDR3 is TGTGCTAGTGGCCCAGACCGAACATCTGCTGATACGCAGTATTTT.

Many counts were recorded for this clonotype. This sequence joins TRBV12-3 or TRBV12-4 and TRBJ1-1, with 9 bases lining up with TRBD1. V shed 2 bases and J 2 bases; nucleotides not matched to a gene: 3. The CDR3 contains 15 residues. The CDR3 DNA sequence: TGTGCCAGCAGTTTAAGGGGACAGGGAAACACTGAAGCTTTCTTT. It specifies CASSLRGQGNTEAFF.

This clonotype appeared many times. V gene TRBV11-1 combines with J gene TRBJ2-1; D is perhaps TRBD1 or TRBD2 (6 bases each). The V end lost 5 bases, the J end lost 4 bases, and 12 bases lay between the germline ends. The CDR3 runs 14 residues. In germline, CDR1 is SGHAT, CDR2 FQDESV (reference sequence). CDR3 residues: CASSHREVYNEQFF. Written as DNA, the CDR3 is TGTGCCAGCAGCCACAGGGAGGTTTACAATGAGCAGTTCTTC.